A single sample gave rise to the 7 T cell receptor beta chains below, sequenced in a study of blood T cells in healthy people across ages. A sample-barcoded 5' primer and a J-beta primer mix were used in a second PCR of roughly 7 to 11 cycles. TCRdb reprocessed the 5' RACE reads with MiXCR, giving one entry per CDR3 protein. The table has approximately 1,100,000 distinct CDR3 sequences, roughly 45% seen once. Sample: blood. The source of these receptors is a woman aged 55-70 years in good health.

A single count supports this clonotype. An end of the junction differs from the germline gene, which may be a read error. The chain employs TRBV20-1 and TRBJ2-1; D call uncertain. The CDR3 is 15 residues long. Germline CDR1 is DFQATT and CDR2 is SNEGSKA (reference sequence). CDR3 sequence reads: CGARDRTYGYNEQFF. The CDR3 DNA is TGCGGTGCTAGAGATAGGACCTATGGTTACAATGAGCAGTTCTTC.

This clonotype was seen a handful of times. The chain uses TRBV6-2 or TRBV6-3 and TRBJ2-7; TRBD1 agrees at 9 bases. The CDR3 runs to 14 residues. The V gene's germline CDR1 is MNHEY and CDR2 SVGEGT. J lost 2 bases, V lost 6 bases, and 5 bases had no gene match. The CDR3 spells CASSLQGAAYEQYF. The CDR3 nucleotides are TGTGCCAGCAGCCTACAGGGGGCGGCCTACGAGCAGTACTTC.

This clonotype has only a few counts. V gene TRBV24-1 combines with J gene TRBJ2-3, with D possibly being TRBD2 (5 bases). V lost 6 bases to trimming and J lost 4 bases, with 13 bases between them. Germline values: CDR1 KGHDR, CDR2 SFDVKD. This CDR3 is 14 amino acids long. CDR3 bases: TGTGCCACCAGTAGGACTTCGCTTCCAGATACGCAGTATTTT. This encodes CATSRTSLPDTQYF.

The chain links TRBV3-1 to TRBJ1-1, with TRBD1 matching over 11 bases. CDR3 length equals 16 residues. CDR1 and CDR2 (germline): LGHDT, YNNKEL (reference sequence). V was pared by 0 bases and J by 3 bases, with 3 bases of the junction left unmatched. The CDR3 here is CASSQERTGGYTEAFF. In DNA form, the CDR3 reads TGTGCCAGCAGCCAAGAGAGGACAGGGGGCTACACTGAAGCTTTCTTT.

Remarks on this clonotype: A much larger clone lies one base from this, so it may be a read error. The chain carries TRBV11-3 and TRBJ2-2; no firm D call. Trimming took off 5 bases at V and 1 base at J, with 8 bases between the two ends. CDR3 size: 14 residues. Germline CDR1 and CDR2: SGHNT and YENEEA. The CDR3 is CASSVTLNTGELFF. Written as DNA, the CDR3 is TGTGCCAGCAGCGTGACTTTGAACACCGGGGAGCTGTTTTTT.

The gene calls are TRBV2 and TRBJ2-2; no clear D. The germline V and J ends were trimmed by 2 bases and 4 bases, with 5 bases remaining between them. This CDR3 region has 13 residues. The germline V gene has CDR1 SNHLY and CDR2 FYNNEI. CDR3 sequence (DNA): TGTGCCAGCAGTGAACTGATCACCGGGGAGCTGTTTTTT. As protein: CASSELITGELFF.

This clonotype was found a few times. The gene calls are TRBV6-1 and TRBJ2-1, with a weak D call TRBD1 (6 bases). Looked up from germline, CDR1 is MNHNS and CDR2 is SASEGT. The CDR3 runs to 16 residues. V lost 6 bases to trimming and J lost 3 bases, with 18 bases between them. The CDR3 DNA follows: TGTGCCAGCAGGTTTCCCCACGGACAGTTCTACAATGAGCAGTTCTTC. This codes for CASRFPHGQFYNEQFF.